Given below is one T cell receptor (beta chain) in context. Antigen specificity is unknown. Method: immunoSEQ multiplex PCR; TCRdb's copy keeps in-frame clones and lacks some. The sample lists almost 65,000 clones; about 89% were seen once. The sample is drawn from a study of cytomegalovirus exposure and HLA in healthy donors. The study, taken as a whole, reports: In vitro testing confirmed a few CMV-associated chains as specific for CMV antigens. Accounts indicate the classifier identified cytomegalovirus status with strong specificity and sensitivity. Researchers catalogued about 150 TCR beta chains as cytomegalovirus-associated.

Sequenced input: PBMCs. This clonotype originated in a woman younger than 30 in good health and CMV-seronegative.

This chain's CDR3 is CSVEVPDRLTYEQYF. DNA of the CDR3: TGCAGCGTTGAAGTCCCGGACAGACTAACCTACGAGCAGTACTTC. The chain recombines TRBV29-1 with TRBJ2-7; a possible D gene is TRBD1 (6 bases). Germline V lookup: CDR1 SQVTM, CDR2 ANQGSEA. Trimming took 1 base from V and 2 from J, leaving 15 bases between them. The CDR3 consists of 15 residues.